Each of the 29 T cell receptor beta chains below was sequenced from the same sample in a study of identifying expanded T cells in peripheral blood. TCRdb's copy holds only in-frame clones and misses some; the assay was immunoSEQ multiplex PCR. The data contain some 90,000 clones, approximately 83% of them singletons. The sample comprised blood. The receptors come from a person aged 18 to 75 in good health.

The genes are TRBV5-1 and TRBJ1-1, with D perhaps TRBD1 (5 bases). Trimming removed 1 base at V and 5 bases at J, with 12 bases between. This CDR3 has 14 amino acids. Per germline, CDR1 SGHRS and CDR2 YFSETQ. The DNA of the CDR3 is TGCGCCAGCAGCTTGTCCAGGGCTTATACTGAAGCTTTCTTT. As protein: CASSLSRAYTEAFF.

This clone was seen only a few times. The J gene is TRBJ1-6, the V gene TRBV4-3, with D uncertain. Trimming pared 0 bases from V and 0 bases from J, leaving 12 bases between. Looked up from germline, CDR1 is LGHNA and CDR2 is YSLEER. The CDR3 extends over 18 amino acids. The CDR3 region is CASSQEILTDSYNSPLHF. The CDR3 nucleotides read TGCGCCAGCAGCCAAGAAATACTGACCGACTCCTATAATTCACCCCTCCACTTT.

The CDR3 DNA sequence: TGTGCCAGCAGCTCAAGGGACTTCTCCTACGAGCAGTACTTC. Its translation: CASSSRDFSYEQYF. The chain links TRBV7-9 to TRBJ2-7; possibly TRBD2 for D (6 bases). The CDR3 extends over 14 amino acids. With 4 bases removed from V and 0 bases from J, the gap between germline ends came to 10 bases. Germline V gene data show CDR1 as SEHNR and CDR2 as FQNEAQ (reference sequence).

The CDR3 spells CASTSAGTGIYEQFF. In DNA form, the CDR3 reads TGTGCCAGCACCTCTGCCGGGACAGGTATCTATGAGCAGTTCTTC. The chain carries TRBV27 and TRBJ2-1; 8 nucleotides align to TRBD1. The trim removed 7 bases at V and 8 bases at J, leaving 13 bases unmatched. Germline lookup yields CDR1 MNHEY and CDR2 SMNVEV (reference sequence). The CDR3 length is 15 residues.

The chain recombines TRBV27 with TRBJ1-1; possibly TRBD1 for D (5 bases). Germline V gene data show CDR1 as MNHEY and CDR2 as SMNVEV (reference sequence). The CDR3 contains 11 residues. In nucleotides, the CDR3 is TGTGCTGCGGGGACGGGAGAGTCCGCTTTCTTT. It codes for CAAGTGESAFF.

The sample holds one count of this clone. The chain employs TRBV5-1 and TRBJ1-4; possible D gene TRBD1, 5 bases. The CDR3 contains 15 residues. In germline, CDR1 is SGHRS, CDR2 YFSETQ. V was trimmed by 5 bases and J by 3 bases, leaving 14 bases between them. The DNA for the CDR3 is TGCGCCAGCAGTGAAGCAGGGACGGCTAATGAAAAACTGTTTTTT. Translated, it gives CASSEAGTANEKLFF.

The genes are TRBV7-2 and TRBJ1-2; TRBD1 is a possible D gene (6 bases). The germline V gene encodes CDR1 SGHTA and CDR2 FQGNSA. The CDR3 runs to 12 residues. Trimming removed 7 bases at V and 4 bases at J, with 10 bases between. The CDR3 nucleotides read TGTGCCAGCATCGACAGGCCCTATGGCTACACCTTC. This translates into CASIDRPYGYTF. Filled out from reference TRBV7-2 and TRBJ1-2, the complete variable domain reads GAGVSQSPSNKVTEKGKDVELRCDPISGHTALYWYRQSLGQGLEFLIYFQGNSAPDKSGLPSDRFSAERTGGSVSTLTIQRTQQEDSAVYLCASIDRPYGYTFGSGTRLTVV.

This chain links TRBV18 with TRBJ2-3; TRBD1 aligns across 10 bases. CDR3 length: 16 residues. With 3 bases clipped from V and 1 base from J, the junction kept 4 bases outside the gene matches. From germline, CDR1 is KGHSH and CDR2 LQKENI. Here the CDR3 reads CASSPRTGGGTDTQYF. CDR3 in DNA: TGTGCCAGCTCACCTAGGACAGGGGGGGGCACAGATACGCAGTATTTT.

The chain links TRBV29-1 to TRBJ1-4; D uncertain. This CDR3 is built from 13 residues. CDR1 is SQVTM and CDR2 is ANQGSEA in the germline V gene. Trimming stripped 4 bases from V and 0 bases from J, with 6 bases between. The CDR3 region is CSVAAATNEKLFF. The CDR3 DNA reads as TGCAGCGTTGCGGCAGCAACTAATGAAAAACTGTTTTTT. The variable domain in full, with the rest retrieved from reference TRBV29-1 and TRBJ1-4, is SAVISQKPSRDICQRGTSLTIQCQVDSQVTMMFWYRQQPGQSLTLIATANQGSEATYESGFVIDKFPISRPNLTFSTLTVSNMSPEDSSIYLCSVAAATNEKLFFGSGTQLSVL.

This clone showed up just a few times. The chain has TRBV29-1 and TRBJ2-7, with 9 bases that match TRBD1. Germline CDR1 is SQVTM and CDR2 is ANQGSEA. This CDR3 comprises 13 residues. Trimming at V came to 6 bases and at J to 2 bases, leaving 5 bases not matched to a gene. CDR3 nucleotide sequence: TGCAGCGTCGCCGGGACAGGGACCTACGAGCAGTACTTC. Residues: CSVAGTGTYEQYF.

The J gene is TRBJ1-1, the V gene TRBV27; D is ambiguous. With 0 bases removed from V and 11 bases from J, the gap between germline ends came to 13 bases. Looked up from germline, CDR1 is MNHEY and CDR2 is SMNVEV (reference sequence). CDR3 length: 13 residues. CDR3 in amino acids: CASSLSVRGLAFF. CDR3 nucleotides: TGTGCCAGCAGTTTATCGGTAAGAGGGTTGGCTTTCTTT.

The gene calls are TRBV4-1 and TRBJ1-1; D possibly corresponds to TRBD1 (5 bases). V lost 4 bases to trimming and J lost 4 bases, with 25 bases between them. Germline V lookup: CDR1 MGHRA, CDR2 YSYEKL. This CDR3 region has 18 residues. The CDR3 DNA is TGCGCCAGCAGCCCCGACATGCTCCGGGATCTCGGGGGCACTGAAGCTTTCTTT. Translating gives CASSPDMLRDLGGTEAFF.

The V gene is TRBV19, the J gene TRBJ2-2; TRBD2 matches 14 bases. This CDR3 is built from 19 residues. In germline, CDR1 is LNHDA, CDR2 SQIVND (reference sequence). The V segment lost 5 bases and the J segment 7 bases; nucleotides outside the gene matches: 15. The CDR3: CASSPKPGLAGGRGGELFF. Written as DNA, the CDR3 is TGTGCCAGTAGTCCGAAACCCGGACTAGCGGGGGGAAGAGGCGGGGAGCTGTTTTTT.

The V gene is TRBV5-1, the J gene TRBJ1-2; D not resolved. V lost 0 bases and J lost 1, with 4 bases in between. Per the germline V gene, CDR1 is SGHRS and CDR2 is YFSETQ. The CDR3 has 13 residues. For the CDR3, the DNA is TGCGCCAGCAGCTTGGAGTATAACTATGGCTACACCTTC. This sequence encodes CASSLEYNYGYTF.

The V gene is TRBV19, the J gene TRBJ1-1; D is ambiguous. The CDR3 covers 14 residues. Per germline, CDR1 LNHDA and CDR2 SQIVND (reference sequence). The ends were cut back, 8 bases at V and 0 bases at J, with 13 bases in the middle. For the CDR3, the DNA is TGTGCCAGTTCTTTTGCGACCTTGAACACTGAAGCTTTCTTT. This encodes CASSFATLNTEAFF.

Only one count was recorded for this clone. The V and J genes are TRBV5-6 and TRBJ1-1; D call uncertain. Germline V gives CDR1 SGHDT, CDR2 YYEEEE. The CDR3 is made up of 16 amino acids. V dropped 7 bases and J dropped 0 bases, with 19 bases sitting between them. The CDR3 region has the DNA TGTGCCAGCGCCAGAAAGCCCGGAATGATGAACACTGAAGCTTTCTTT. This sequence encodes CASARKPGMMNTEAFF.

The chain carries TRBV7-2 and TRBJ1-2; TRBD1 agrees at 10 bases. V dropped 5 bases and J dropped 5; count of bases not matched to a gene: 8. The germline gives CDR1 SGHTA, CDR2 FQGNSA. This CDR3 has 15 residues. CDR3 sequence reads: CASSALGTGVYGYTF. CDR3 nucleotide sequence: TGTGCCAGCAGCGCCCTGGGGACAGGGGTTTATGGCTACACCTTC.

This chain uses TRBV28 with TRBJ1-1, with D perhaps matching TRBD1 (5 bases). V was clipped by 4 bases and J by 11 bases, with 14 bases between them. There are 12 residues in the CDR3. CDR1 is MDHEN, CDR2 SYDVKM, per germline. CDR3 in amino acids: CASSSDMSSAFF. CDR3 in DNA: TGTGCCAGCAGTTCGGACATGTCGTCGGCTTTCTTT.

This chain links TRBV2 with TRBJ2-1, with no clear D. Trimming removed 3 bases from V and 9 bases from J, with 9 bases in between. This CDR3 has 12 amino acids. CDR1 is SNHLY, CDR2 FYNNEI, per germline. CDR3 loop: CASSETWAEQFF. The CDR3 DNA reads TGTGCCAGCAGTGAGACTTGGGCTGAGCAGTTCTTC.

The chain combines TRBV13 with TRBJ2-7; 8 nucleotides agree with TRBD1. V shed 2 bases, J shed 5 bases, and the junction held 2 bases outside the gene matches. Germline CDR1 is PRHDT and CDR2 is FYEKMQ (reference sequence). CDR3 length equals 13 residues. The CDR3 spells CASSLQGAHEQYF. The DNA for the CDR3 is TGTGCCAGCAGCTTACAGGGGGCCCACGAGCAGTACTTC.

The J gene is TRBJ2-7, the V gene TRBV7-9; D uncertain. Per the germline V gene, CDR1 is SEHNR and CDR2 is FQNEAQ (reference sequence). The CDR3 loop spans 13 amino acids. Trimming removed 2 bases from V and 6 bases from J, with 11 bases in between. The CDR3 reads CASSLSANPEQYF. The CDR3, as DNA: TGTGCCAGCAGCTTAAGCGCGAATCCCGAGCAGTACTTC.

The genes are TRBV7-2 and TRBJ1-1; unclear D gene. In germline, CDR1 is SGHTA, CDR2 FQGNSA. The CDR3 sequence is 14 residues long. V lost 5 bases and J 2 bases, leaving 12 bases between the germline ends. CDR3 bases: TGTGCCAGCAGCCTTAGCCGACTTAACACTGAAGCTTTCTTT. Translated, it gives CASSLSRLNTEAFF.

This clone was seen only a few times. CDR3 loop: CASSQERGVGSQYF. Here the CDR3 DNA reads TGTGCCAGCAGCCAAGAGCGGGGGGTCGGGTCCCAGTACTTC. The chain employs TRBV11-3 and TRBJ2-5; the match to TRBD2 covers 9 bases. CDR1 is SGHNT, CDR2 YENEEA, per germline. The V and J ends lost 5 bases and 9 bases, in that order; junction bases with no gene match: 10. The CDR3 is 14 amino acids. The variable domain in full, with the rest retrieved from reference TRBV11-3 and TRBJ2-5, is EAGVVQSPRYKIIEKKQPVAFWCNPISGHNTLYWYLQNLGQGPELLIRYENEEAVDDSQLPKDRFSAERLKGVDSTLKIQPAELGDSAVYLCASSQERGVGSQYFGPGTRLLVL.

The V and J genes are TRBV2 and TRBJ1-2; no firm D call. V shed 6 bases and J shed 2 bases, with 13 bases lying between them. The CDR3 has 14 amino acids. CDR1 and CDR2 (germline): SNHLY, FYNNEI. The CDR3 region has the DNA TGTGCCAGCAGCAGTTTCGAACCCAACTATGGCTACACCTTC. Residues: CASSSFEPNYGYTF.

This clone appeared a single time. The genes are TRBV6-6 and TRBJ2-7, with TRBD1 as a possible D gene (5 bases). Trimming shortened V by 6 bases and J by 7 bases, and 13 bases separated the two germline ends. The CDR3 is 12 residues long. CDR1 MNHNY and CDR2 SVGAGI come from the germline V gene (reference sequence). As DNA, the CDR3 is TGTGCCAGCAGCCCTTCCAGACAGGAGCAGTACTTC. Translating it yields CASSPSRQEQYF.

The rearrangement links TRBV11-2 to TRBJ2-4, with D possibly matching TRBD2 (6 bases). The CDR3 spans 16 residues. V lost 2 bases, J lost 7 bases, and 18 bases lay in between. CDR1 is SGHAT and CDR2 is FQNNGV in the germline V gene. CDR3: CASSLNLASPGNIQYF. The DNA of the CDR3 is TGTGCCAGCAGCTTAAACCTAGCGAGCCCAGGGAACATTCAGTACTTC.

Here the CDR3 reads CASRPRGRWGDIQYF. The CDR3 DNA reads TGTGCCAGCCGTCCTAGGGGGCGTTGGGGTGACATTCAGTACTTC. V is TRBV6-5 and J is TRBJ2-4; 7 bases are shared with TRBD1. J was trimmed by 8 bases and V by 8 bases; bases with no gene match: 15. The CDR3 totals 15 residues. CDR1 and CDR2 (germline): MNHEY, SVGAGI.

This clone was counted only a few times. This sequence joins TRBV2 and TRBJ2-7, with 12 bases identical to TRBD1. This CDR3 is 16 amino acids long. In germline, CDR1 is SNHLY, CDR2 FYNNEI. V gave up 6 bases and J gave up 3 bases; unmatched junction bases: 9. CDR3 sequence (DNA): TGTGCCAGCAGGCCGGGACAGGGGGCAAGGGGCTACGAGCAGTACTTC. Translation: CASRPGQGARGYEQYF.

CDR3 nucleotides: TGCGCCAGCAGCCCGGACAGGCATAATTCACCCCTCCACTTT. Its protein product is CASSPDRHNSPLHF. The chain carries TRBV5-1 and TRBJ1-6; 7 bases map to TRBD1. J was trimmed by 5 bases and V by 4 bases; bases with no gene match: 3. The germline V gene encodes CDR1 SGHRS and CDR2 YFSETQ. The CDR3 is made up of 14 amino acids.